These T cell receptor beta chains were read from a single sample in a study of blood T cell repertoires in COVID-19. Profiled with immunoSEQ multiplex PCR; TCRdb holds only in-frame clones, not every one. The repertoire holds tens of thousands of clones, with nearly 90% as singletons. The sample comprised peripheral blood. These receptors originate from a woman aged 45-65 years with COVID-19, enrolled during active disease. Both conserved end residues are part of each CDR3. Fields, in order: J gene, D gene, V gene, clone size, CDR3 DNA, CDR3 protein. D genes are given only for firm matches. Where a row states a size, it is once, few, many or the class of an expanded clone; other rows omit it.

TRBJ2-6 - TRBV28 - TGTGCCAGCAGCCCCATAGCTGGGGCCAACGTCCTGACTTTC CASSPIAGANVLTF
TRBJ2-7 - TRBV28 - TGTGCCAGCAGTTTTCCCGGGAGTTCGGGCGAGCAGTACTTC CASSFPGSSGEQYF
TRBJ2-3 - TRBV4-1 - TGCGCCAGCAGCCATCCTTTCGGAGATACGCAGTATTTT CASSHPFGDTQYF
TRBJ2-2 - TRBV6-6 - TGTGCCAGCAGCTTAGGACTCTCTACGAACACCGGGGAGCTGTTTTTT CASSLGLSTNTGELFF
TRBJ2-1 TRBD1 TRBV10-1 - TGCGCCAGCAGTGAGTCCACAGGGGTTGGGAATGAGCAGTTCTTC CASSESTGVGNEQFF
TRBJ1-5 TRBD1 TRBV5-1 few TGCGCCAGCAGCTTGACAGGGGGAACAGGCCAGCCCCAGCATTTT CASSLTGGTGQPQHF
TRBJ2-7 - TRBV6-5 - TGTGCCAGCAGTTACTCGGGGAGTCGGTACGAGCAGTACTTC CASSYSGSRYEQYF
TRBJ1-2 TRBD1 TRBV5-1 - TGCGCCAGCAGCTGGGGGACAGGGGATGGCTACACCTTC CASSWGTGDGYTF
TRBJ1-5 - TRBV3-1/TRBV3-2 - TGTGCCAGCAGCCAAGGGACAGCAAATCAGCCCCAGCATTTT CASSQGTANQPQHF
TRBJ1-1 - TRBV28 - TGTGCCAGCGGGGGGAGAGCTTTCTTT CASGGRAFF
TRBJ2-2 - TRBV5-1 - TGCGCCAGCAGCCCTGGCTCTAACACCGGGGAGCTGTTTTTT CASSPGSNTGELFF
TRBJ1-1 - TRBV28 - TGTGCCAGCAGTTATCACCCGCGCAGGTACACTGAAGCTTTCTTT CASSYHPRRYTEAFF
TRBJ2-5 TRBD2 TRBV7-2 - TGTGCCAGCAGCTTAGAGCGGGATCGGAAGGAGACCCAGTACTTC CASSLERDRKETQYF
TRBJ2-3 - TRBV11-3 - TGTGCCAGCAGCATAGGAAGGGGATTGGATACGCAGTATTTT CASSIGRGLDTQYF
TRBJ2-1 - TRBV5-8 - TGTGCCAGCAGCTTCCCTCGGTGGCGGGACTACAATGAGCAGTTCTTC CASSFPRWRDYNEQFF
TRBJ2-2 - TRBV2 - TGTGCCAGCAGAACCCTCCGTGTCAGGGGCCCTACCGGGGAGCTGTTTTTT CASRTLRVRGPTGELFF
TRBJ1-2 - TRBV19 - TGTGCCAGTAACGTTGGGGGGGACTATGGCTACACCTTC CASNVGGDYGYTF
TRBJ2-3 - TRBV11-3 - TGTGCCAGCAGCTTAGTCGCGGGTGCAGATACGCAGTATTTT CASSLVAGADTQYF
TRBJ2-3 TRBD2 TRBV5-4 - TGTGCCAGCAGCTTGAGCGTCTCGGGAGGGTCGCAGTATTTT CASSLSVSGGSQYF
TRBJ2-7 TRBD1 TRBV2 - TGTGCCCTGGGGACAGGGTTGAACGAGCAGTACTTC CALGTGLNEQYF
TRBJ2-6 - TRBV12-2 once TGTGCAAGTCGCTTAAATTGTCCCCAGGGGGCCAACGTCCTGACTTTC CASRLNCPQGANVLTF
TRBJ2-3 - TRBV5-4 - TGTGCCAGCAGTCTTTACCCCACGGGTGCTCAAGATACGCAGTATTTT CASSLYPTGAQDTQYF
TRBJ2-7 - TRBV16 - TGTGCCAGCAGCCAATCGCGAAACGAGCAGTACTTC CASSQSRNEQYF
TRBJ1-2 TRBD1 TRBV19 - TGTGCCAGTAGGATTCAAAGGGGGCTCGACTATGGCTACACCTTC CASRIQRGLDYGYTF
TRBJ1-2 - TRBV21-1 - TGTGCCAGAGCACTCGCATATGGCTACACCTTC CARALAYGYTF
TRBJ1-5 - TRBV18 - TGTGCCAGCTCACTCGGACAGCTTGTGAGCAATCAGCCCCAGCATTTT CASSLGQLVSNQPQHF
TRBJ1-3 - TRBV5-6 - TGTGCCAGCAGCTTGGTACGAGGTACTGGAAACACCATATATTTT CASSLVRGTGNTIYF
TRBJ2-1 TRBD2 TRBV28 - TGTGCCAGCAGACCCCCAGGACTAGCGGGAATCGATGAGCAGTTCTTC CASRPPGLAGIDEQFF
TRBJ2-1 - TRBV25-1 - TGTGCCAGCAGTAGCGGGTGGAATGAGCAGTTCTTC CASSSGWNEQFF
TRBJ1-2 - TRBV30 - TGTGCCCTCAGGGGAGATACAGTCAATTTC CALRGDTVNF
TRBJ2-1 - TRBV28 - TGTGCCAGCACTGGTGTGTTTCAGAGGGAAAATGAGCAGTTCTTC CASTGVFQRENEQFF
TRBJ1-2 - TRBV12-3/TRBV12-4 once TGTGCCAGCAGTTACAGGGTCGAGGGCTACACCTTC CASSYRVEGYTF
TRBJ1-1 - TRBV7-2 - TGTGCCAGCAGCTTAGATTCGGCTGGGGCGACTGAAGCTTTCTTT CASSLDSAGATEAFF
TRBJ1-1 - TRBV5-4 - TGTGCCAGCAGCTTGGCCGGAGGGGACGTCGGTGAAGCTTTCTTT CASSLAGGDVGEAFF
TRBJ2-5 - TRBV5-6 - TGTGCCAGCAGCTCAACAGGGTTTTTTGGGGTTCAGGAGACCCAGTACTTC CASSSTGFFGVQETQYF
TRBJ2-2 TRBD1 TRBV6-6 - TGTGCCAGCAGTTGGGACAGGGCGAACACCGGGGAGCTGTTTTTT CASSWDRANTGELFF
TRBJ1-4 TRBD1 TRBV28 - TGTGCCAGCAGTGAAGGACAGGGGGTGGGTGAAAAACTGTTTTTT CASSEGQGVGEKLFF
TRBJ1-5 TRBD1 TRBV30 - TGTGCCTGGGGGGACAGTCGCAATCAGCCCCAGCATTTT CAWGDSRNQPQHF
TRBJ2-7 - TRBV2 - TGTGCCAGCAGTGAAACGGGAGTTTACGAGCAGTACTTC CASSETGVYEQYF
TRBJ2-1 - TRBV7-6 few TGTGCCAGCAGCCCCAGACTAGGTGAGCAGTTCTTC CASSPRLGEQFF
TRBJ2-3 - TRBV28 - TGTGCCAGCAGCGAAATACGGGATACGCAGTATTTT CASSEIRDTQYF
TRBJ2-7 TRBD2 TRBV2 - TGTGCCGGGGCGGGGGTGGCGGAGCAGTACTTC CAGAGVAEQYF
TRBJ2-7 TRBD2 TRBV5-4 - TGTGCCAGCAGCACCGGACTAGCGGGATTAACCTACGAGCAGTACTTC CASSTGLAGLTYEQYF
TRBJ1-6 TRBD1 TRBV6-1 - TGTGCCAGCAGTGAAGGGTTAGAGGAGGGGGCCTTCTATAATTCACCCCTCCACTTT CASSEGLEEGAFYNSPLHF
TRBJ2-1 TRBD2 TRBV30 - TGTGCCTGGACCGGACTAGCGGGAGGGAGGCATGAGCAGTTCTTC CAWTGLAGGRHEQFF
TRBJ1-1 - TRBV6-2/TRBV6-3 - TGTGCCAGCAGTTACCCCGGTGGCACTGAAGCTTTCTTT CASSYPGGTEAFF
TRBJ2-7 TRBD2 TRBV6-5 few TGTGCCAGCTCGAGGGAGGGCCTCTACGAGCAGTACTTC CASSREGLYEQYF
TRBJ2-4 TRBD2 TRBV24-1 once TGTGCCACCAGTGAACGGACTAGCCAAAACATTCAGTACTTC CATSERTSQNIQYF
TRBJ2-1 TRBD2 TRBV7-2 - TGTGCCAGCAGCTTATTTTGGGGGAGGGACTCCTACAATGAGCAGTTCTTC CASSLFWGRDSYNEQFF
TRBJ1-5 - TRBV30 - TGTGCCTGGAGTCCAGGATATAGCAATCAGCCCCAGCATTTT CAWSPGYSNQPQHF
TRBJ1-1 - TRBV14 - TGTGCCAGCAGCCGATTAACAGGCCCACAGGGAGGGACTGAAGCTTTCTTT CASSRLTGPQGGTEAFF
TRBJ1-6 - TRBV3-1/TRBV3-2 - TGTGCCAGCAGCCAGGCCGGACAGACCTTCAATTCACCCCTCCACTTT CASSQAGQTFNSPLHF
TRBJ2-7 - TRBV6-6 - TGTGCCAGCAGTTACTCCCGTTACGAGCAGTACTTC CASSYSRYEQYF